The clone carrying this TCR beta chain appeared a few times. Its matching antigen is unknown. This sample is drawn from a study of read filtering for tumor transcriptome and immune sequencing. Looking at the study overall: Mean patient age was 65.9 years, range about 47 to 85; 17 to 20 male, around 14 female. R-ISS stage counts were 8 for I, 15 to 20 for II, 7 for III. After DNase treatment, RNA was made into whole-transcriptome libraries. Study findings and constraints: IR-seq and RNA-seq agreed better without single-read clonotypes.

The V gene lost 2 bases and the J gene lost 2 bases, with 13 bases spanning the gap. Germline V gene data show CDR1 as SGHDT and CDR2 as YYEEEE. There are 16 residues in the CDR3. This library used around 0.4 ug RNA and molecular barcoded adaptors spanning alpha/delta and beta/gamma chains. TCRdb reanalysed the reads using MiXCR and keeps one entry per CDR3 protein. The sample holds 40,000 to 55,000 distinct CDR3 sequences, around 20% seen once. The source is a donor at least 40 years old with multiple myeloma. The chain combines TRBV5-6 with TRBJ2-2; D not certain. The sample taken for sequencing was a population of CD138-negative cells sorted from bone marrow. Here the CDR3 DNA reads TGTGCCAGCAGCTTTTACCAACAGTTTAACACCGGGGAGCTGTTTTTT. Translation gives CASSFYQQFNTGELFF.